The following is a T cell receptor (beta chain) sequence with its context. Authors' data handling: The authors estimated nucleated cell counts from reference gene primer amplification. The repertoire was sequenced with immunoSEQ multiplex PCR; TCRdb's copy has only in-frame clones and lacks some. That table is the source of V, J and clone size, and D and trimming were worked out from the DNA. In the table there are more than 200,000 clones, 88% of which are singletons. The data belong to a study of blood T cell repertoires in COVID-19. The wider study: PBMCs, B-cell-depleted T cells, or T cells provided the cDNA or gDNA that made up the material.

Germline loops: CDR1 SNHLY, CDR2 FYNNEI. With V trimmed by 4 bases and J by 1 base, 6 bases remained unmatched. This CDR3 has 15 residues. The sequenced sample consisted of peripheral blood. The sequence derives from a man between 65 and 80 years old with acute or convalescent COVID-19. The chain has TRBV2 and TRBJ1-1, with 7 bases fitting TRBD1. This CDR3 reads CASSAYRQGNTEAFF. DNA for the CDR3: TGTGCCAGCAGTGCCTATCGACAGGGGAACACTGAAGCTTTCTTT.